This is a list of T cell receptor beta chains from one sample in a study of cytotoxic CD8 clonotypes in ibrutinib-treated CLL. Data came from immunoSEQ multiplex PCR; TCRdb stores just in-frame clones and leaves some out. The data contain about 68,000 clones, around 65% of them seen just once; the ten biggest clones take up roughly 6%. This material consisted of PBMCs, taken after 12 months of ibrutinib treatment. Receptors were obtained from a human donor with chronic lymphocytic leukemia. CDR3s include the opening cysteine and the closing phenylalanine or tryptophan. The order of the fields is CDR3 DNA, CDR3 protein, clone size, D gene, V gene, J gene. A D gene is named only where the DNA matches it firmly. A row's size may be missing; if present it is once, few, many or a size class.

CDR3 DNA: TGTGCCAGCAGCTCACCTCGGCCAGGGCCCCCTATCAACGAGCAGTACTTC
CDR3 protein: CASSSPRPGPPINEQYF
clone size: -
D gene: -
V gene: TRBV7-2
J gene: TRBJ2-7

CDR3 DNA: TGTGCCAGCAGGACCCGGGGACGGACCTATGGCTACACCTTC
CDR3 protein: CASRTRGRTYGYTF
clone size: -
D gene: -
V gene: TRBV2
J gene: TRBJ1-2

CDR3 DNA: TGTGCCAGCAGCTTAGGCTTCGGCTTGGACGAGCAGTACTTC
CDR3 protein: CASSLGFGLDEQYF
clone size: -
D gene: -
V gene: TRBV7-8
J gene: TRBJ2-7

CDR3 DNA: TGTGCCAGCTCCCACGGGTCTCTCAATCAGCCCCAGCATTTT
CDR3 protein: CASSHGSLNQPQHF
clone size: few
D gene: -
V gene: TRBV18
J gene: TRBJ1-5

CDR3 DNA: TGTGCCAGCAGTGCGAGACAGGGGAGGGCTAATGAAAAACTGTTTTTT
CDR3 protein: CASSARQGRANEKLFF
clone size: -
D gene: TRBD1
V gene: TRBV6-1
J gene: TRBJ1-4

CDR3 DNA: TGTGCCAGCAGCTTCCGGGACAATGAAAAACTGTTTTTT
CDR3 protein: CASSFRDNEKLFF
clone size: -
D gene: -
V gene: TRBV7-2
J gene: TRBJ1-4

CDR3 DNA: TGTGCCAGCAGCTTCTCCGGGACTTCAGGGGATTTT
CDR3 protein: CASSFSGTSGDF
clone size: -
D gene: -
V gene: TRBV7-2
J gene: TRBJ1-3

CDR3 DNA: TGTGCCTGGAGTGTACAGGTTGAAGCTTTCTTT
CDR3 protein: CAWSVQVEAFF
clone size: -
D gene: -
V gene: TRBV30
J gene: TRBJ1-1

CDR3 DNA: TGTGCCAGCAGCTTAGTTTCAGTCCAAGAGACCCAGTACTTC
CDR3 protein: CASSLVSVQETQYF
clone size: -
D gene: -
V gene: TRBV7-2
J gene: TRBJ2-5

CDR3 DNA: TGTGCCAGCAGTTACTTAGCGGCTACCGGGGAGCTGTTTTTT
CDR3 protein: CASSYLAATGELFF
clone size: -
D gene: -
V gene: TRBV6-5
J gene: TRBJ2-2

CDR3 DNA: TGTGCCAGCAGTTTAGAGACAGATACGCAGTATTTT
CDR3 protein: CASSLETDTQYF
clone size: -
D gene: -
V gene: TRBV28
J gene: TRBJ2-3

CDR3 DNA: TGTGCCAGCTCACCCGTTGACAGGCTCAATCAGCCCCAGCATTTT
CDR3 protein: CASSPVDRLNQPQHF
clone size: -
D gene: -
V gene: TRBV18
J gene: TRBJ1-5

CDR3 DNA: TGTGCCAGCAGTTGGGACAGGGGTAATCAGCCCCAGCATTTT
CDR3 protein: CASSWDRGNQPQHF
clone size: once
D gene: TRBD1
V gene: TRBV6-1
J gene: TRBJ1-5

CDR3 DNA: TGTGCCAGCAGCTTAGAGGATCAGCCCCAGCATTTT
CDR3 protein: CASSLEDQPQHF
clone size: -
D gene: -
V gene: TRBV7-8
J gene: TRBJ1-5

CDR3 DNA: TGTGCCAGCAGCCCCGTGAGCTCTGGAAACACCATATATTTT
CDR3 protein: CASSPVSSGNTIYF
clone size: few
D gene: -
V gene: TRBV7-9
J gene: TRBJ1-3

CDR3 DNA: TGTGCCAGCTCACCACGGGACAGCGCTGAGCAGTACTTC
CDR3 protein: CASSPRDSAEQYF
clone size: few
D gene: TRBD1
V gene: TRBV18
J gene: TRBJ2-7

CDR3 DNA: TGTGCCAGTAGTATTAGAGCGATCGGGGAGCTGTTTTTT
CDR3 protein: CASSIRAIGELFF
clone size: few
D gene: -
V gene: TRBV19
J gene: TRBJ2-2

CDR3 DNA: TGTGCCAGTAGTATAGGGACGACCCAGGCGGGGCAGTTCTTC
CDR3 protein: CASSIGTTQAGQFF
clone size: few
D gene: -
V gene: TRBV19
J gene: TRBJ2-1

CDR3 DNA: TGTGCCAGCAGCTTGGGATATGGATCCGATAATTCACCCCTCCACTTT
CDR3 protein: CASSLGYGSDNSPLHF
clone size: -
D gene: -
V gene: TRBV5-6
J gene: TRBJ1-6

CDR3 DNA: TGTGCCAGCAGATCGGGGGATGCAACTAATGAAAAACTGTTTTTT
CDR3 protein: CASRSGDATNEKLFF
clone size: once
D gene: -
V gene: TRBV14
J gene: TRBJ1-4

CDR3 DNA: TGTGCCAGCTCACCAACACAAATGAACACTGAAGCTTTCTTT
CDR3 protein: CASSPTQMNTEAFF
clone size: -
D gene: -
V gene: TRBV18
J gene: TRBJ1-1

CDR3 DNA: TGCGCCAGCAGCCGTTCGACCCCGGGACAGGGGGCCTACGAGCAGTACTTC
CDR3 protein: CASSRSTPGQGAYEQYF
clone size: -
D gene: TRBD1
V gene: TRBV5-1
J gene: TRBJ2-7

CDR3 DNA: TGTGCCAGCAGCTTGCCGGGTCGGGGGATTGACTATGGCTACACCTTC
CDR3 protein: CASSLPGRGIDYGYTF
clone size: -
D gene: -
V gene: TRBV5-4
J gene: TRBJ1-2

CDR3 DNA: TGTGCCTGGAGTGTCTCCCGGACAGGGGTTGAAAAACTGTTTTTT
CDR3 protein: CAWSVSRTGVEKLFF
clone size: -
D gene: TRBD1
V gene: TRBV30
J gene: TRBJ1-4

CDR3 DNA: TGTGCCAGCAGTTTTCAATCCAGCGGGGGGAAGGATACGCAGTATTTT
CDR3 protein: CASSFQSSGGKDTQYF
clone size: -
D gene: TRBD2
V gene: TRBV28
J gene: TRBJ2-3

CDR3 DNA: TGTGCCAGCAGCGACTTAGGGGCTGCAGATACGCAGTATTTT
CDR3 protein: CASSDLGAADTQYF
clone size: -
D gene: -
V gene: TRBV7-3
J gene: TRBJ2-3